Listed below are T cell receptor beta chains from one sample, sequenced in a study of blood T cells in healthy people across ages. Each CDR3 protein is one row after TCRdb ran MiXCR on the 5' RACE reads. The sample records roughly 1,100,000 distinct CDR3 sequences, under 30% being singletons. These data were likewise used in another study, on T cells of mothers and their children.

The sequenced sample was blood. Receptor source: a girl aged 2 to 10 in good health. Both conserved end residues are part of each CDR3. The D gene is left open where the match is weak. Rows may omit the clone size; those that give it use once, few, many or a size class.

>-|TRBJ2-7|TRBV20-1|TRBD2
CSASLAGGPYEQYF
TGCAGTGCTAGTTTAGCGGGAGGGCCCTACGAGCAGTACTTC
>few|TRBJ2-5|TRBV12-3/TRBV12-4|-
CASSPASGRTQYF
TGTGCCAGCAGTCCGGCGTCAGGGAGGACCCAGTACTTC
>few|TRBJ2-1|TRBV12-3/TRBV12-4|-
CASSYLADSSYNEQFF
TGTGCCAGCAGCTATTTAGCGGACAGCTCCTACAATGAGCAGTTCTTC
>few|TRBJ2-5|TRBV29-1|-
CSVDRRQYQETQYF
TGCAGCGTTGACCGACGGCAATACCAAGAGACCCAGTACTTC
>few|TRBJ1-2|TRBV28|TRBD1
CASSYGTGKGGYTF
TGTGCCAGCAGTTATGGGACAGGGAAAGGCGGCTACACCTTC
>-|TRBJ1-2|TRBV11-2|TRBD1
CASRRPGTGDSYGYTF
TGTGCCAGCAGGCGTCCCGGGACAGGGGATTCTTATGGCTACACCTTC
>-|TRBJ2-4|TRBV12-3/TRBV12-4|TRBD2
CASSLAPLRERGGRIQYF
TGTGCCAGCAGTTTAGCCCCGTTGAGGGAGCGGGGAGGACGCATTCAGTACTTC
>few|TRBJ2-7|TRBV7-9|-
CASERGPLGHEQYF
TGTGCCAGCGAGAGGGGACCCCTAGGGCACGAGCAGTACTTC
>-|TRBJ2-7|TRBV28|TRBD2
CASSLSGRDESSYEQYF
TGTGCCAGCAGTTTAAGCGGGAGGGATGAAAGCTCCTACGAGCAGTACTTC
>-|TRBJ1-3|TRBV6-5|-
CASSYRAQGGYSGNTIYF
TGTGCCAGCAGTTACCGTGCCCAGGGAGGATACTCTGGAAACACCATATATTTT
>few|TRBJ2-2|TRBV4-2|TRBD2
CASSPRTSGGDGELFF
TGTGCCAGCAGCCCAAGGACTAGCGGGGGCGACGGGGAGCTGTTTTTT
>few|TRBJ1-4|TRBV9|TRBD1
CASSAYGTENEKLFF
TGTGCCAGCAGCGCATACGGGACAGAAAATGAAAAACTGTTTTTT
>few|TRBJ2-5|TRBV20-1|TRBD1
CSARGGQIQETQYF
TGCAGTGCTAGAGGGGGACAGATACAAGAGACCCAGTACTTC
>few|TRBJ1-4|TRBV5-5|TRBD1
CASSSPGQNNEKLFF
TGTGCCAGCAGCTCGCCGGGACAGAATAATGAAAAACTGTTTTTT
>-|TRBJ2-5|TRBV5-1|-
CASSFGRTDQETQYF
TGCGCCAGCAGCTTCGGGCGGACGGACCAAGAGACCCAGTACTTC
>-|TRBJ2-3|TRBV3-1|TRBD2
CASSQEEPEPGGPKDTQYF
TGTGCCAGCAGCCAGGAAGAGCCTGAGCCGGGAGGGCCGAAAGATACGCAGTATTTT
>-|TRBJ2-5|TRBV5-1|-
CASSLDREWETQYF
TGCGCCAGCAGCTTAGACAGAGAGTGGGAGACCCAGTACTTC
>few|TRBJ2-1|TRBV12-3/TRBV12-4|TRBD2
CAGRRTSEDNEQFF
TGTGCCGGGCGGCGGACTAGCGAGGACAATGAGCAGTTCTTC
>few|TRBJ2-4|TRBV29-1|TRBD1
CSVEGDRGTKNIQYF
TGCAGCGTTGAAGGGGACAGGGGGACCAAAAACATTCAGTACTTC
>-|TRBJ2-1|TRBV19|TRBD2
CASSTRLAANNEQFF
TGTGCCAGTAGTACCCGACTAGCAGCTAACAATGAGCAGTTCTTC
>-|TRBJ2-5|TRBV6-1|-
CASRIWQPETQYF
TGTGCCAGCAGGATATGGCAGCCAGAGACCCAGTACTTC
>-|TRBJ2-5|TRBV7-8|-
CASSFPKETQYF
TGTGCCAGCAGCTTTCCTAAGGAGACCCAGTACTTC
>-|TRBJ2-2|TRBV28|TRBD1
CGSSLQGAITGELFF
TGTGGCAGCAGTTTGCAGGGGGCGATCACCGGGGAGCTGTTTTTT
>-|TRBJ2-7|TRBV7-8|-
CASSFTTREQYF
TGTGCCAGCAGCTTTACGACGAGGGAGCAGTACTTC
>few|TRBJ2-7|TRBV12-3/TRBV12-4|-
CASSSDSGYEQYF
TGTGCCAGCAGTTCCGATAGCGGTTACGAGCAGTACTTC
>few|TRBJ2-5|TRBV27|-
CASSLSGAKETQYF
TGTGCCAGCAGTTTATCAGGGGCCAAAGAGACCCAGTACTTC
>few|TRBJ2-1|TRBV7-2|-
CASSLVLHTRSSDEQFF
TGTGCCAGCAGCTTAGTGCTCCATACCCGGTCCTCCGATGAGCAGTTCTTC
>few|TRBJ2-1|TRBV14|-
CASSQGLAPYNEQFF
TGTGCCAGCAGCCAAGGGCTAGCGCCTTACAATGAGCAGTTCTTC
>few|TRBJ2-7|TRBV28|TRBD2
CASSFSGLAGFSYEQYF
TGTGCCAGCAGTTTTTCGGGACTAGCGGGATTTTCCTACGAGCAGTACTTC
>-|TRBJ2-1|TRBV7-9|-
CASSLELPNNEQFF
TGTGCCAGCAGCCTAGAATTACCCAACAATGAGCAGTTCTTC
>few|TRBJ2-1|TRBV11-2|-
CASSFYLPEQFF
TGTGCCAGCAGCTTTTATTTGCCTGAGCAGTTCTTC
>-|TRBJ2-1|TRBV20-1|-
CSARVGTYNEQFF
TGCAGTGCTAGAGTAGGGACCTACAATGAGCAGTTCTTC
>few|TRBJ2-2|TRBV24-1|TRBD1
CATRGTATNTGELFF
TGTGCCACCAGGGGGACAGCCACTAACACCGGGGAGCTGTTTTTT
>-|TRBJ2-3|TRBV7-9|TRBD1
CASAGGDADTQYF
TGTGCCAGCGCAGGGGGAGATGCAGATACGCAGTATTTT
>few|TRBJ1-2|TRBV28|-
CATVPANYGYTF
TGTGCCACCGTACCCGCTAACTATGGCTACACCTTC
>once|TRBJ2-1|TRBV7-9|TRBD2
CASETSGSYNEQFF
TGTGCCAGCGAGACTAGCGGATCCTACAATGAGCAGTTCTTC